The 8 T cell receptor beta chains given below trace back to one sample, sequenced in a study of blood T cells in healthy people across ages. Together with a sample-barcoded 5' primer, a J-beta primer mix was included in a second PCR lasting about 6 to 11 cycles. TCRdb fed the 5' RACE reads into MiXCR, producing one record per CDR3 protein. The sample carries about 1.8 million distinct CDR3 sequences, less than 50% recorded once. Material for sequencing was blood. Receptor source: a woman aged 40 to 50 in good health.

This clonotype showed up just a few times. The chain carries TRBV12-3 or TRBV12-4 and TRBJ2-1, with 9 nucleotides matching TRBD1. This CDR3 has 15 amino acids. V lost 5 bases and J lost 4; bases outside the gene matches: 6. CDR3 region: CASSTSGTGYNEQFF. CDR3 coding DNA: TGTGCCAGCAGTACCTCCGGGACAGGGTACAATGAGCAGTTCTTC.

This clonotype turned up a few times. The CDR3 sequence is CSARDLTSGIISSYNEQFF. The DNA for the CDR3 is TGCAGTGCTAGAGACTTAACTAGCGGAATCATCAGCTCCTACAATGAGCAGTTCTTC. The chain has TRBV20-1 and TRBJ2-1, with 8 bases aligning to TRBD2. The CDR3 sequence is 19 residues long. The V gene's germline CDR1 is DFQATT and CDR2 SNEGSKA (reference sequence). The V segment lost 0 bases and the J segment 0 bases; nucleotides outside the gene matches: 13.

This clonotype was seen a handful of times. As DNA, the CDR3 is TGCAGTGCTAGGACCAGGGACTACGAGCAGTACTTC. It specifies CSARTRDYEQYF. V is TRBV20-1 and J is TRBJ2-7, with D possibly TRBD1 on 5 matching bases. Germline values: CDR1 DFQATT, CDR2 SNEGSKA (reference sequence). The CDR3 length is 12 residues. Trimming stripped 3 bases from V and 3 bases from J, with 9 bases between.

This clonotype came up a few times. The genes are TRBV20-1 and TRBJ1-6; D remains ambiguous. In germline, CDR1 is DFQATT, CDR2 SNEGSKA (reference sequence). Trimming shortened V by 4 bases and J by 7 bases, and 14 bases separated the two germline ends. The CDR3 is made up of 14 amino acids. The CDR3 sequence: CSAILQQINSPLHF. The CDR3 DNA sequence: TGCAGTGCTATCCTTCAACAGATAAATTCACCCCTCCACTTT.

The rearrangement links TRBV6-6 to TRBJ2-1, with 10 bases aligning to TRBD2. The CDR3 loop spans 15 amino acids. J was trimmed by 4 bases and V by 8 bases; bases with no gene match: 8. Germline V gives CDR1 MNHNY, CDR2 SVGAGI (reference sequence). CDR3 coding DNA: TGTGCCAGCCCGAAAAGCGGGGGGGGGTACAATGAGCAGTTCTTC. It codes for CASPKSGGGYNEQFF.

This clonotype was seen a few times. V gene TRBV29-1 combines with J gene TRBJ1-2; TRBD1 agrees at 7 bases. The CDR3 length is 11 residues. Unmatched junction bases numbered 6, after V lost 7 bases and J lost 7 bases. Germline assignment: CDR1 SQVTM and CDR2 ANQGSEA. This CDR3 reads CSDYRGSGYTF. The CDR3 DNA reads TGCAGCGACTACAGGGGTTCTGGCTACACCTTC.

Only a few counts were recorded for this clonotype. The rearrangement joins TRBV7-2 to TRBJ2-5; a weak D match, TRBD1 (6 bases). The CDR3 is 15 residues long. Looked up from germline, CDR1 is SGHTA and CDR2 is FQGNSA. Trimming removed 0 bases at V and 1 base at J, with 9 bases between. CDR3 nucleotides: TGTGCCAGCAGCTTAGCTGCAGGGGCCCAAGAGACCCAGTACTTC. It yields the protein CASSLAAGAQETQYF.

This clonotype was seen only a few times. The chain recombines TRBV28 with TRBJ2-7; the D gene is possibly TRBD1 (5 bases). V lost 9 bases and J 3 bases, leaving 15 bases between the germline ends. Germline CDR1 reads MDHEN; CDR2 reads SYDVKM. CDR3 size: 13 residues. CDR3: CASGAGSSYEQYF. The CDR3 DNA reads TGTGCCAGTGGGGCCGGGTCCAGCTACGAGCAGTACTTC.